This T cell receptor beta chain stems from a study of identical twins. TCRdb reprocessed the 5' RACE reads via MiXCR and lists one record per CDR3 protein. The sample includes about 390,000 distinct CDR3 sequences, around 9.7% seen only once; the top ten take 7.5% to 9.5%. In every case, the donor was a healthy Caucasian. The length of the CDR3 is 11 residues. Only a few counts were recorded for this clonotype. Its target is unknown. The junction and the germline gene differ at one end; a read error may be behind it. Findings and limits, study-wide: The same donors were not followed; conclusions instead depended on cross-sectional statistical analysis. Models underestimated out-of-frame TCR alpha sharing in monozygotic twins.

The chain carries TRBV12-3 or TRBV12-4 and TRBJ2-1, with a tentative D call TRBD2 (6 bases). Sequencing input: naive T cells sorted from blood. This clonotype was sampled from a woman aged 45-60 years in good health. CDR3 amino acids: CASSFERERFF. The CDR3 DNA follows: TGTGCCAGCAGTTTCGAACGGGAGCGGTTCTTC.